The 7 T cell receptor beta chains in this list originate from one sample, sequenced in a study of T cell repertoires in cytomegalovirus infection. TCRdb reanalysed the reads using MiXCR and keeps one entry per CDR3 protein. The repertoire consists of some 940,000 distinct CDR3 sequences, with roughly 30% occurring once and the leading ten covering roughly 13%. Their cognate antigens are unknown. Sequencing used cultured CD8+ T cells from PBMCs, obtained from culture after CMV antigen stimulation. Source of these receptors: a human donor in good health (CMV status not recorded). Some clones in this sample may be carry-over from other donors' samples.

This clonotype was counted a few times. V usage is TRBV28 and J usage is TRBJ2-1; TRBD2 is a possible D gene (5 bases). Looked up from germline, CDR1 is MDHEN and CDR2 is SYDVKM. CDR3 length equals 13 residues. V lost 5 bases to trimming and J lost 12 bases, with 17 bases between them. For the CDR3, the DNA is TGTGCCAGCAGTAGCGGTCGGCGCGCGGGGCAGTTCTTC. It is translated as CASSSGRRAGQFF.

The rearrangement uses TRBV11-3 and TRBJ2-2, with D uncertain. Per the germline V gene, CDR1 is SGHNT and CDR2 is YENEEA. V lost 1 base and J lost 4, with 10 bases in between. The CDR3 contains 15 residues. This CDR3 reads CASSLGLYGTGELFF. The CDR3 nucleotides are TGTGCCAGCAGCTTAGGGCTCTACGGCACCGGGGAGCTGTTTTTT.

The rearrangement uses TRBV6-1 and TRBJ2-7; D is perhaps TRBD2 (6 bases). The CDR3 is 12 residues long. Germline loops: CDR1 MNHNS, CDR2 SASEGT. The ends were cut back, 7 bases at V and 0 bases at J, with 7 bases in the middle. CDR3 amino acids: CASKEGSYEQYF. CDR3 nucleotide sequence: TGTGCCAGCAAGGAGGGCTCCTACGAGCAGTACTTC.

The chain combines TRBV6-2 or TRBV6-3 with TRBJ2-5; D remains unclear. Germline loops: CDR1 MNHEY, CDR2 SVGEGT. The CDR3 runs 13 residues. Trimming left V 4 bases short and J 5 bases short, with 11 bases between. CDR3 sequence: CASSFFLRETQYF. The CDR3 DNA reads TGTGCCAGCAGTTTTTTCCTAAGGGAGACCCAGTACTTC.

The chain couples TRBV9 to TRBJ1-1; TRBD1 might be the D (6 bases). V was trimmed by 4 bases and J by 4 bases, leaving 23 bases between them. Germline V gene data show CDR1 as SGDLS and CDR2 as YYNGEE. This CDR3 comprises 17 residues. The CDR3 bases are TGTGCCAGCAGCACATCGGGCGGGGGCTCGCCTCCCACTGAAGCTTTCTTT. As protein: CASSTSGGGSPPTEAFF. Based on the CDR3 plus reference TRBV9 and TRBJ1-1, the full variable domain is DSGVTQTPKHLITATGQRVTLRCSPRSGDLSVYWYQQSLDQGLQFLIQYYNGEERAKGNILERFSAQQFPDLHSELNLSSLELGDSALYFCASSTSGGGSPPTEAFFGQGTRLTVV.

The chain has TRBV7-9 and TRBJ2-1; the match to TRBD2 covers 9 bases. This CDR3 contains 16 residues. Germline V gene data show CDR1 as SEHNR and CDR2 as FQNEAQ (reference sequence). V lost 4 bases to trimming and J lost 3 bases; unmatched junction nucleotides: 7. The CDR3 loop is CASSSRAGGVYNEQFF. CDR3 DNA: TGTGCCAGCAGCTCAAGGGCGGGGGGGGTCTACAATGAGCAGTTCTTC.

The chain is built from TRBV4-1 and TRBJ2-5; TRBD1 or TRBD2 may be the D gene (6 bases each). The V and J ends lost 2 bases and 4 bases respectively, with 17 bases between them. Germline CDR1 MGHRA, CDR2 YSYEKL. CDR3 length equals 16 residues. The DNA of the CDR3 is TGCGCCAGCAGCCAAAAAGGAAGGGGGGCAGGAGAGACCCAGTACTTC. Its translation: CASSQKGRGAGETQYF.